The rows below give T cell receptor beta chains drawn from one sample of a study of cytomegalovirus exposure and HLA in healthy donors. Using immunoSEQ multiplex PCR, the repertoire was profiled, and TCRdb retains in-frame clones only, with some absent. The sample holds over 150,000 clones, approximately 78% seen once. The sequencing sample was made of PBMCs. Receptor source: a girl aged 2 to 9 in good health and CMV-seropositive. The CDR3 runs from the conserved cysteine through the conserved F or W. The order of the fields is D gene, V gene, clone size, J gene, CDR3 DNA, CDR3 protein. D genes are given only for firm matches. Not every row has a clone size; where given, it reads once, few, many or a size class.

D: .; V: TRBV4-1; size: .; J: TRBJ1-3; DNA: TGCGCCAGCAGCCAAGAGTCTTTCGGTGGAAACACCATATATTTT; CDR3: CASSQESFGGNTIYF
D: TRBD1; V: TRBV27; size: once; J: TRBJ2-7; DNA: TGTGCCGTGGGGGACAGGGGCTACGAGCAGTACTTC; CDR3: CAVGDRGYEQYF
D: .; V: TRBV4-1; size: .; J: TRBJ1-3; DNA: TGCGCCAGCAGACCCCTGGGGGGGAAAGGAAACACCATATATTTT; CDR3: CASRPLGGKGNTIYF
D: TRBD1; V: TRBV29-1; size: .; J: TRBJ1-5; DNA: TGCAGCGCGTCGACAGGGGGAAGGAATCAGCCCCAGCATTTT; CDR3: CSASTGGRNQPQHF
D: TRBD2; V: TRBV28; size: .; J: TRBJ2-7; DNA: TGTGCCAGCAGTTCCCCCCGGGACTATCGTCACCACGAGCAGTACTTC; CDR3: CASSSPRDYRHHEQYF
D: TRBD1; V: TRBV28; size: .; J: TRBJ1-1; DNA: TGTGCCAGCAGTTTTTTGGCGGCAGGGGGTCGAAGGCGAGCTTTCTTT; CDR3: CASSFLAAGGRRRAFF
D: .; V: TRBV13; size: .; J: TRBJ2-5; DNA: TGTGCCAGCAGCTTAGCGGAGAGGGAAGAGACCCAGTACTTC; CDR3: CASSLAEREETQYF
D: .; V: TRBV28; size: .; J: TRBJ2-5; DNA: TGTGCCAGCAGTTTTGGGACACGAGAGACCCAGTACTTC; CDR3: CASSFGTRETQYF
D: TRBD1; V: TRBV28; size: .; J: TRBJ2-7; DNA: TGTGCCAGCAGTCCCCCATACCCGGGACAGGGGGCAACCGAGCAGTACTTC; CDR3: CASSPPYPGQGATEQYF
D: .; V: TRBV2; size: .; J: TRBJ1-1; DNA: TGTGCCAGCAGCCGGGAGACAGTAAACACTGAAGCTTTCTTT; CDR3: CASSRETVNTEAFF
D: TRBD2; V: TRBV10-1; size: .; J: TRBJ2-1; DNA: TGCGCCAGCAGTGACGGCGGGAGATCGGGGAATGAGCAGTTCTTC; CDR3: CASSDGGRSGNEQFF
D: TRBD1; V: TRBV9; size: once; J: TRBJ1-2; DNA: TGTGCCAGCAGCGTCCCTAGGACAGGGGTCAGCTATGGCTACACCTTC; CDR3: CASSVPRTGVSYGYTF
D: TRBD1; V: TRBV29-1; size: .; J: TRBJ2-1; DNA: TGCAGCGTTGAAGGGGGGACAGTAAACTACAATGAGCAGTTCTTC; CDR3: CSVEGGTVNYNEQFF
D: TRBD1; V: TRBV5-3; size: .; J: TRBJ1-2; DNA: TGTGCCAGAAGCTCGGAGGGAGAGGACAGGGGGCCCCGTGGCTACACCTTC; CDR3: CARSSEGEDRGPRGYTF
D: .; V: TRBV5-4; size: .; J: TRBJ1-4; DNA: TGTGCCAGCAGCCCGGACGGGGGGAGTGAAAAACTGTTTTTT; CDR3: CASSPDGGSEKLFF
D: TRBD1; V: TRBV27; size: .; J: TRBJ1-2; DNA: TGTGCCAGCAGTCCCAGGGGGCCGGTCTATGGCTACACCTTC; CDR3: CASSPRGPVYGYTF
D: TRBD2; V: TRBV27; size: .; J: TRBJ2-5; DNA: TGTGCCAGCACCCCGGGGACTAGCGGATTACAAGAGACCCAGTACTTC; CDR3: CASTPGTSGLQETQYF
D: .; V: TRBV28; size: .; J: TRBJ1-5; DNA: TGTGCCAGCAGTCCACAAAGAAGCAATCAGCCCCAGCATTTT; CDR3: CASSPQRSNQPQHF
D: .; V: TRBV18; size: .; J: TRBJ1-3; DNA: TGTGCCAGCTCGGTGAACACCCCTGGAAACACCATATATTTT; CDR3: CASSVNTPGNTIYF
D: .; V: TRBV7-2; size: .; J: TRBJ2-5; DNA: TGTGCCAGCAGCTTGTCGCTCGGGGAGACCCAGTACTTC; CDR3: CASSLSLGETQYF
D: .; V: TRBV5-4; size: .; J: TRBJ2-3; DNA: TGTGCCAGCAGCTTTGCCAGGGAATACACAGATACGCAGTATTTT; CDR3: CASSFAREYTDTQYF
D: TRBD2; V: TRBV30; size: .; J: TRBJ2-3; DNA: TGTGCCTGGAGTCAACCTAGCGGGAGAACAGATACGCAGTATTTT; CDR3: CAWSQPSGRTDTQYF
D: TRBD1; V: TRBV29-1; size: .; J: TRBJ1-5; DNA: TGCAGCGTAAGAGGGGGACAGGGTAGCTATCAGCCCCAGCATTTT; CDR3: CSVRGGQGSYQPQHF
D: .; V: TRBV6-5; size: .; J: TRBJ2-7; DNA: TGTGCCAGCAGACGGGACTTCGAGCAGTACTTC; CDR3: CASRRDFEQYF
D: TRBD2; V: TRBV14; size: .; J: TRBJ2-3; DNA: TGTGCCAGCAGCCAAGATCATTCCGGGACTAGCGGCACAGATACGCAGTATTTT; CDR3: CASSQDHSGTSGTDTQYF
D: TRBD2; V: TRBV28; size: .; J: TRBJ2-3; DNA: TGTGCCAGCAGTTTTGCGTCCGGGAGGGTAGATACGCAGTATTTT; CDR3: CASSFASGRVDTQYF
D: TRBD2; V: TRBV5-1; size: .; J: TRBJ2-1; DNA: TGCGCCAGCAGCTTGGGAGGCGGGAGAGACGAAAATGAGCAGTTCTTC; CDR3: CASSLGGGRDENEQFF
D: .; V: TRBV5-1; size: few; J: TRBJ2-6; DNA: TGCGCCACCTACCAGGGAACTGGGGCCAACGTCCTGACTTTC; CDR3: CATYQGTGANVLTF
D: .; V: TRBV6-5; size: few; J: TRBJ2-5; DNA: TGTGCCAGCAGTGGGGCTTATAGAGCCGAGACCCAGTACTTC; CDR3: CASSGAYRAETQYF
D: .; V: TRBV7-6; size: .; J: TRBJ2-1; DNA: TGTGCCAGCAGCTTCCCCGGGAGCTACAATGAGCAGTTCTTC; CDR3: CASSFPGSYNEQFF
D: .; V: TRBV28; size: few; J: TRBJ1-5; DNA: TGTGCCAGCAGTCCCACCCTAAATCAGCCCCAGCATTTT; CDR3: CASSPTLNQPQHF